The rows below give T cell receptor beta chains drawn from one sample of a study of CXCR3-negative and CXCR3-positive naive CD8 T cells. With the 5' RACE reads reprocessed, TCRdb shows one record per CDR3 protein and no DNA. The specimen's table records around 160,000 distinct CDR3 sequences. Sequencing was performed on naive CXCR3+ CD8+ T cells from blood. These receptors originate from a human donor in good health. Some clones in this sample may be carry-over from other donors' samples. CDR3s include the opening cysteine and the closing phenylalanine or tryptophan.

j_call | v_call | cdr3_length | cdr3_aa
TRBJ2-7 | TRBV4-1 | 13 | CASSQVRGVEQYF
TRBJ1-1 | TRBV29-1 | 13 | CSVIGLEAPEAFF
TRBJ2-7 | TRBV7-8 | 14 | CASSLAGGLNEQYF
TRBJ2-5 | TRBV29-1 | 13 | CSVEQGAIETQYF
TRBJ2-3 | TRBV28 | 14 | CASSLTGGPDTQYF
TRBJ2-1 | TRBV29-1 | 14 | CSAPRGSSYNEQFF
TRBJ2-1 | TRBV7-8 | 12 | CASSQTSSEQFF
TRBJ2-1 | TRBV27 | 15 | CASSLTGSIYNEQFF
TRBJ2-1 | TRBV28 | 17 | CASSSGLAGAGYNEQFF
TRBJ1-1 | TRBV19 | 13 | CASNKQGITEAFF
TRBJ2-7 | TRBV6-5 | 15 | CDSSYEGFSSYEQYF
TRBJ2-1 | TRBV28 | 15 | CASSFGTVTYNEQFF